These T cell receptor beta chains were read from a single sample in a study of prognosis after radiotherapy for stage I lung cancer. A single record per CDR3 protein comes from TCRdb applying MiXCR to the multiplex PCR reads. In the table there are fewer than 20,000 distinct CDR3 sequences, about 60% of which are singletons. Sequencing used PBMCs, obtained before or after stereotactic body radiation therapy (not recorded which). These receptors originate from a donor over 45 with non-small cell lung cancer. CDR3s include the opening cysteine and the closing phenylalanine or tryptophan. A D gene is named only where the DNA matches it firmly. Clone size is not always given. Where it is, it says once, few, many or a class for expanded clones.

many,TRBD1,TRBJ2-1,TRBV5-1,CASSSQGANEQFF,TGCGCCAGCAGCTCACAGGGGGCCAATGAGCAGTTCTTC
NA,TRBD1,TRBJ2-7,TRBV6-1,CAISETDRGVPDEQYF,TGTGCCATCAGTGAAACGGACAGGGGCGTTCCTGACGAGCAGTACTTC
once,NA,TRBJ1-2,TRBV20-1,CGAREGREGYTF,TGCGGTGCTAGGGAGGGTCGGGAAGGCTACACCTTC
many,NA,TRBJ2-1,TRBV28,CASSLVGFTRHEQFF,TGTGCCAGCAGTTTGGTGGGATTTACTAGGCATGAGCAGTTCTTC
NA,NA,TRBJ1-2,TRBV12-3/TRBV12-4,CASSLKRSYGYTF,TGTGCCAGCAGTTTAAAGCGCAGCTATGGCTACACCTTC
NA,NA,TRBJ2-2,TRBV9,CASSVAESGTGELFF,TGTGCCAGCAGCGTAGCGGAGTCTGGCACCGGGGAGCTGTTTTTT
many,TRBD1,TRBJ2-5,TRBV3-1,CASTTGQGKTQYF,TGTGCCAGCACCACGGGACAGGGGAAGACCCAGTACTTC
NA,NA,TRBJ2-3,TRBV6-2/TRBV6-3,CASTLDGDTQYF,TGTGCCAGCACTTTAGACGGAGATACGCAGTATTTT
NA,NA,TRBJ2-7,TRBV11-3,CASSLDRFYEQYF,TGTGCCAGCAGCCTAGACAGGTTCTACGAGCAGTACTTC
many,NA,TRBJ2-5,TRBV3-1,CASSQVETQYF,TGTGCCAGCAGCCAAGTAGAGACCCAGTACTTC
NA,TRBD2,TRBJ2-2,TRBV5-6,CASSLGLAENTGELFF,TGTGCCAGCAGCTTGGGGCTAGCGGAGAACACCGGGGAGCTGTTTTTT
once,TRBD1,TRBJ2-1,TRBV9,CASSFGQGYEQFF,TGTGCCAGCAGCTTTGGACAGGGCTATGAGCAGTTCTTC
NA,NA,TRBJ1-1,TRBV18,CASTGGHNTEAFF,TGTGCCAGCACTGGAGGACATAACACTGAAGCTTTCTTT
NA,NA,TRBJ1-1,TRBV19,CASSYGGTEAFF,TGTGCCAGTAGTTATGGGGGGACTGAAGCTTTCTTT
few,NA,TRBJ2-7,TRBV19,CANSLPGQQYEQYF,TGTGCCAATAGTCTGCCGGGACAACAGTACGAGCAGTACTTC
medium-sized,TRBD1,TRBJ2-1,TRBV6-1,CASSGSRLTGGNEQFF,TGTGCCAGCAGTGGATCAAGGTTGACAGGGGGCAATGAGCAGTTCTTC
NA,TRBD2,TRBJ2-1,TRBV4-1,CASSPQRTSGWQIQFF,TGCGCCAGCAGCCCCCAACGTACTAGCGGATGGCAGATTCAGTTCTTC
many,NA,TRBJ2-7,TRBV3-1,CASASGRERYEQYF,TGTGCCAGCGCCTCCGGTAGGGAGAGGTACGAGCAGTACTTC
NA,TRBD2,TRBJ2-3,TRBV5-1,CASSPGTSGRKDTQYF,TGCGCCAGCAGCCCAGGGACTAGCGGGAGGAAAGATACGCAGTATTTT
once,NA,TRBJ1-1,TRBV11-3,CASSLVGNTEAFF,TGTGCCAGCAGCTTAGTGGGTAACACTGAAGCTTTCTTT
NA,NA,TRBJ2-7,TRBV2,CASSESRLGTGLEDEQYF,TGTGCCAGCAGTGAATCCCGATTGGGGACTGGCTTGGAGGACGAGCAGTACTTC
NA,TRBD2,TRBJ2-3,TRBV19,CASSFSGRSTDTQYF,TGTGCCAGTAGTTTTAGCGGGAGAAGCACAGATACGCAGTATTTT
NA,NA,TRBJ1-6,TRBV7-2,CASSLVSRYNSPLHF,TGTGCCAGCAGCTTAGTTTCCCGGTATAATTCACCCCTCCACTTT
NA,NA,TRBJ1-2,TRBV2,CASSVEGSGYTF,TGTGCCAGCAGTGTTGAAGGGTCTGGCTACACCTTC
NA,NA,TRBJ2-7,TRBV6-4,CASIDCKGVCSYEQYF,TGTGCCAGCATTGACTGCAAGGGGGTGTGCTCCTACGAGCAGTACTTC
NA,NA,TRBJ2-7,TRBV15,CATSTQGYEQYF,TGTGCCACCAGCACGCAGGGATACGAGCAGTACTTC
many,TRBD2,TRBJ2-1,TRBV5-1,CASSLRAGVRNEQFF,TGCGCCAGCAGCTTGCGAGCGGGAGTACGGAATGAGCAGTTCTTC
NA,NA,TRBJ2-1,TRBV15,CATSKVRLSGDNEQFF,TGTGCCACCAGCAAAGTGCGACTATCCGGCGACAATGAGCAGTTCTTC
medium-sized,TRBD1,TRBJ1-6,TRBV7-9,CASSGGQVNSPLHF,TGTGCCAGCAGCGGAGGACAGGTTAATTCACCCCTCCACTTT
once,TRBD1,TRBJ2-2,TRBV5-4,CASSLGTGYGGELFF,TGTGCCAGCAGCTTGGGGACAGGGTACGGCGGGGAGCTGTTTTTT
NA,NA,TRBJ2-6,TRBV20-1,CSAFGKTRSGANVLTF,TGCAGTGCCTTCGGTAAGACCCGCTCTGGGGCCAACGTCCTGACTTTC
many,NA,TRBJ2-5,TRBV29-1,CSVDAETQYF,TGCAGCGTTGACGCCGAGACCCAGTACTTC
NA,NA,TRBJ2-5,TRBV30,CAWQQKKTQYF,TGTGCCTGGCAACAGAAAAAGACCCAGTACTTC
NA,NA,TRBJ1-2,TRBV27,CESSFIGTDYGYTF,TGTGAAAGCAGTTTCATCGGGACGGACTATGGCTACACCTTC
many,NA,TRBJ1-2,TRBV14,CASSVTENYGYTF,TGTGCCAGCAGCGTGACTGAAAACTATGGCTACACCTTC
NA,NA,TRBJ2-1,TRBV5-1,CASSSRDGIEQFF,TGCGCCAGCAGCTCACGAGACGGCATTGAGCAGTTCTTC
many,TRBD1,TRBJ2-5,TRBV30,CAWRKQGAETQYF,TGTGCCTGGAGAAAACAGGGGGCTGAGACCCAGTACTTC
few,NA,TRBJ1-2,TRBV7-2,CASSLRLYVRDDCYTF,TGTGCCAGCAGCTTACGCTTGTACGTCCGCGACGATTGCTACACCTTC
NA,NA,TRBJ1-1,TRBV3-1,CASSQVGGTEAFF,TGTGCCAGCAGCCAAGTAGGAGGGACTGAAGCTTTCTTT
NA,NA,TRBJ1-5,TRBV10-2,CASKLTDSNRPQHF,TGCGCCAGCAAATTGACGGATAGCAATCGGCCCCAGCATTTT
NA,TRBD1,TRBJ1-6,TRBV12-3/TRBV12-4,CASRAGTGEYNSPLHF,TGTGCCAGCAGGGCCGGGACAGGGGAATATAATTCACCCCTCCACTTT
NA,TRBD1,TRBJ2-7,TRBV11-3,CASSLTGTGTYEQYF,TGTGCCAGCAGCTTAACCGGGACAGGGACCTACGAGCAGTACTTC
NA,NA,TRBJ2-7,TRBV6-2/TRBV6-3,CARFKGGNSYEQYF,TGTGCCAGATTCAAGGGGGGGAATTCCTACGAGCAGTACTTC
many,NA,TRBJ2-5,TRBV7-9,CASSLARGTQETQYF,TGTGCCAGCAGCTTAGCGCGAGGGACCCAAGAGACCCAGTACTTC
NA,TRBD1,TRBJ2-7,TRBV6-1,CASSRRQGGYEQYF,TGTGCCAGCAGTCGGAGACAGGGCGGTTACGAGCAGTACTTC
many,TRBD1,TRBJ2-7,TRBV25-1,CASSEPGQNYEQYF,TGTGCCAGCAGTGAACCGGGACAGAACTACGAGCAGTACTTC
many,NA,TRBJ2-1,TRBV10-3,CAISSPKSVSYNEQFF,TGTGCCATCAGCTCTCCGAAGTCCGTATCCTACAATGAGCAGTTCTTC
NA,NA,TRBJ2-2,TRBV7-8,CASSLRQNTNAGELFF,TGTGCCAGCAGCTTACGGCAGAATACGAATGCCGGGGAGCTGTTTTTT
many,TRBD2,TRBJ2-1,TRBV10-3,CAISGLAGTNEQFF,TGTGCCATCAGTGGACTAGCGGGAACCAATGAGCAGTTCTTC
many,TRBD1,TRBJ1-5,TRBV12-3/TRBV12-4,CASSPGTGASQPQHF,TGTGCCAGCAGCCCCGGGACAGGGGCGAGTCAGCCCCAGCATTTT